The 4 T cell receptor beta chains in this list originate from one sample, sequenced in a study of cytotoxic CD8 clonotypes in ibrutinib-treated CLL. The protocol was immunoSEQ multiplex PCR, while the TCRdb copy is restricted to in-frame clones and leaves out a portion. The sample lists 110,000 to 150,000 clones, around 90% occurring once. The material sequenced was PBMCs, taken after 12 months of ibrutinib treatment. The source of these receptors is a human donor with chronic lymphocytic leukemia.

This chain connects TRBV19 to TRBJ1-1, with D perhaps TRBD1 (5 bases). Germline lookup yields CDR1 LNHDA and CDR2 SQIVND (reference sequence). The V gene lost 5 bases and the J gene lost 1 base, with 11 bases spanning the gap. This CDR3 is built from 14 residues. CDR3 sequence reads: CASSARGENTEAFF. The CDR3 DNA follows: TGTGCCAGTAGTGCCCGGGGGGAGAACACTGAAGCTTTCTTT.

This rearrangement joins TRBV6-1 to TRBJ1-4; D perhaps matches TRBD1 (6 bases). The germline gives CDR1 MNHNS, CDR2 SASEGT. The CDR3 extends over 14 amino acids. Trimming took 1 base from V and 5 from J, leaving 8 bases between them. DNA for the CDR3: TGTGCCAGCAGTGAAGACAGGGAAAATGAAAAACTGTTTTTT. The encoded protein is CASSEDRENEKLFF.

The chain couples TRBV6-5 to TRBJ2-5, with D possibly TRBD1 on 5 matching bases. Per germline, CDR1 MNHEY and CDR2 SVGAGI. The CDR3 has 13 amino acids. The V end was cut by 7 bases, the J end by 5 bases, with 14 bases between. The CDR3 sequence is CASTGHQVETQYF. In nucleotides, the CDR3 is TGTGCCAGCACAGGGCACCAAGTTGAGACCCAGTACTTC.

The chain joins TRBV27 to TRBJ2-7; 12 nucleotides line up with TRBD2. Germline V gives CDR1 MNHEY, CDR2 SMNVEV (reference sequence). After removal of 3 bases from V and 13 bases from J, the junction contained 13 bases not matched to a gene. The CDR3 is 15 residues long. The CDR3 loop reads CASSFGELAGGPLYF. The CDR3 nucleotides read TGTGCCAGCAGTTTTGGGGAACTAGCGGGAGGCCCATTATACTTC.